This T cell receptor (beta chain) was identified during a study of blood T cell repertoires in COVID-19. Generated by immunoSEQ multiplex PCR, the TCRdb table keeps only in-frame clones and is missing some. The table lists more than 250,000 clones, roughly 83% of them singletons. The CDR3 has 11 amino acids. Germline V gene lookup returns CDR1 DFQATT and CDR2 SNEGSKA (reference sequence). Sequencing input: peripheral blood. The clonotype comes from a woman in her fifties or sixties with acute or convalescent COVID-19. The chain couples TRBV20-1 to TRBJ1-2, with 9 bases lining up with TRBD1. This chain's CDR3 is CRATGGAGYTF. The CDR3 nucleotides read TGCAGAGCAACAGGGGGCGCGGGCTACACCTTC.